This T cell receptor beta chain was sequenced for a study of blood T cell repertoires in COVID-19. This CDR3 comprises 13 residues. V shed 1 base and J shed 8 bases, with 9 bases lying between them. Generated by immunoSEQ multiplex PCR, the TCRdb table keeps only in-frame clones and is missing some. The sample holds about 27,000 clones, around 60% seen once. This TCR derives from a man aged 60-69 years with active or convalescent COVID-19. The chain couples TRBV12-3 or TRBV12-4 to TRBJ2-1, with a tentative D call TRBD2 (6 bases). The sequencing sample was made of peripheral blood. The DNA for the CDR3 is TGTGCCAGCAGTTTAGGGCTAGCGTATGAGCAGTTCTTC. This sequence encodes CASSLGLAYEQFF.